This T cell receptor beta chain comes out of a study of T cell clonality in common variable immunodeficiency. Overall study findings and caveats: Fewer TCRbeta clones were shared among CVID subjects than controls. In common variable immunodeficiency, TCR beta chains reportedly carried fewer deletions and N-nucleotide insertions. What drives increased CVID clonality needs T cell subpopulation sequencing. CVID subjects had higher TCRbeta clonality than healthy controls, most marked in about a third.

Assay: immunoSEQ multiplex PCR; the TCRdb copy retains only in-frame clones and omits some. The sample was found to contain 40,000 or so clones, and every one recurs. Germline CDR1 SGHRS, CDR2 YFSETQ. After removal of 3 bases from V and 4 bases from J, the junction contained 10 bases not matched to a gene. The CDR3 totals 16 residues. The table lists this clone with many counts. Antigen specificity is unknown. The CDR3 end lies 3 residues beyond the end of the read and is filled in from the germline J gene. This receptor was obtained from a person aged 18-70 years in good health. The chain is built from TRBV5-1 and TRBJ1-1; 9 bases are shared with TRBD1. The material sequenced was peripheral blood mononuclear cells. The sequenced CDR3 bases are TGCGCCAGCAGCTCGAGGACAGGGGACGGGGGCACTGAA. Translated, it gives CASSSRTGDGGTE. The whole CDR3 sequence is CASSSRTGDGGTEAFF.